The 2 T cell receptor beta chains presented below share a single source sample, sequenced in a study of identical twins. Via MiXCR, TCRdb re-called the 5' RACE reads, giving one row per CDR3 protein. The sample includes 1.5 million to 2 million distinct CDR3 sequences, around a third of them seen just once. The sample consisted of cord blood. These receptors were obtained from a newborn girl in good health.

The table lists this clonotype with a few counts. The CDR3 coding sequence is TGTGCCAGCAGCGTAGTCGTGACAGGGGCCACTGAAGCTTTCTTT. Protein sequence: CASSVVVTGATEAFF. The chain is built from TRBV9 and TRBJ1-1, with 8 bases lining up with TRBD1. CDR1 SGDLS and CDR2 YYNGEE come from the germline V gene. This CDR3 spans 15 amino acids. V gave up 0 bases and J gave up 4 bases; unmatched junction bases: 5.

Only a few counts were recorded for this clonotype. The rearrangement links TRBV4-2 to TRBJ2-7; 8 bases match TRBD2. The CDR3 length is 15 residues. V shed 1 base, J shed 2 bases, and the junction held 4 bases outside the gene matches. The germline CDR1 and CDR2 sequences are LGHNA and YNFKEQ. Written as DNA, the CDR3 is TGTGCCAGCAGCCAAGGACTAGCGATAACCTACGAGCAGTACTTC. Amino acids: CASSQGLAITYEQYF.